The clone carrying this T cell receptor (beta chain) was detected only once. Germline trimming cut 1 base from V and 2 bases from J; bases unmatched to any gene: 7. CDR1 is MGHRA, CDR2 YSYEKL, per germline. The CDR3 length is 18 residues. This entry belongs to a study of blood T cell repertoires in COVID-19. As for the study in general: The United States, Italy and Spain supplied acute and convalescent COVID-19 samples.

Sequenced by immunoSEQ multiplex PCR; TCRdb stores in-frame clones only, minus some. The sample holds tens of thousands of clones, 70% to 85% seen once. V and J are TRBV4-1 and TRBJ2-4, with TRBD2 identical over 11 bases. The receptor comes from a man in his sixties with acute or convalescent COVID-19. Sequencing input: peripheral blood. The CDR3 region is CASSQVGLAGGSKNIQYF. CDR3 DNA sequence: TGCGCCAGCAGCCAAGTAGGGCTAGCGGGGGGTTCCAAAAACATTCAGTACTTC.